A selection of T cell receptor beta chains follows, all from one sample in a study of T-cell memory formation after mild COVID-19. TCRdb reanalysed the 5' RACE reads using MiXCR and keeps one entry per CDR3 protein. The sample includes roughly 240,000 distinct CDR3 sequences, around 15% of them seen just once. Sequenced input: PBMCs or a T cell subset sorted from them (not recorded which). All receptors come from a man between 18 and 29 years old who had mild COVID-19 (a few samples of this study predate the infection). Cell type and time point are not known. Each CDR3 is given with its conserved first and last residue. D genes are given only for firm matches. Rows give clone size only sometimes, using once, few, many, or a class for an expanded clone.

V gene,J gene,D gene,clone size,CDR3 DNA,CDR3 protein
TRBV5-1,TRBJ2-3,-,-,TGCGCCAGCAGCTTGGAGGCCACGCAGTATTTT,CASSLEATQYF
TRBV5-4,TRBJ2-3,-,-,TGTGCCAGCACAAACAATCAGCTGGGGACAGATACGCAGTATTTT,CASTNNQLGTDTQYF
TRBV24-1,TRBJ2-1,-,-,TGTGCCACCAGTGGGCTGACAGGCAGCTCCTACAATGAGCAGTTCTTC,CATSGLTGSSYNEQFF
TRBV7-8,TRBJ2-5,-,-,TGTGCCAGCAGCTTCCTGGGGGCTCTCCAAGAGACCCAGTACTTC,CASSFLGALQETQYF
TRBV18,TRBJ2-7,TRBD2,many,TGTGCCAGCTCACCGACTAGCGGTTCCTACGAGCAGTACTTC,CASSPTSGSYEQYF
TRBV18,TRBJ2-1,TRBD2,once,TGTGCCAGCTATCAACTAGCGGGGTACTACAATGAGCAGTTCTTC,CASYQLAGYYNEQFF
TRBV2,TRBJ1-4,-,few,TGTGCCAGCAGTGATTTTGAAAAACTGTTTTTT,CASSDFEKLFF
TRBV4-3,TRBJ1-2,-,-,TGCGCCAGCAGCCAAGCGATGGGGGAACGTGGCTACACCTTC,CASSQAMGERGYTF
TRBV20-1,TRBJ2-5,-,-,TGCAGTGCTAGGGCAGGGGAATCCAGGGAGACCCAGTACTTC,CSARAGESRETQYF
TRBV7-6,TRBJ2-3,-,-,TGTGCCAGCAGCTTAGTACGAGCCACAGATACGCAGTATTTT,CASSLVRATDTQYF
TRBV20-1,TRBJ2-3,TRBD1,-,TGCAGTGCTAGCGACCCCGGGACAGGGGAGGATACGCAGTATTTT,CSASDPGTGEDTQYF
TRBV6-2/TRBV6-3,TRBJ1-5,-,-,TGTGCCAGCAGTAGCCGTTGGCGGTTCAATCAGCCCCAGCATTTT,CASSSRWRFNQPQHF
TRBV18,TRBJ2-3,-,few,TGTGCCAGCTCACCACCGGACCAGCTCACAGATACGCAGTATTTT,CASSPPDQLTDTQYF
TRBV29-1,TRBJ2-4,-,few,TGCAGCGTCGTGGGGAAACTAGCCAAAAACATTCAGTACTTC,CSVVGKLAKNIQYF
TRBV7-9,TRBJ1-1,-,-,TGTGCCAGCGAGGGCACTGAAGCTTTCTTT,CASEGTEAFF
TRBV28,TRBJ1-5,-,-,TGTGCCAGCAGTTTCGGATATCAGCCCCAGCATTTT,CASSFGYQPQHF
TRBV5-1,TRBJ1-5,-,-,TGCGCCAGCAGCTTGGGTGCCGGGGGCGACCCGTATAGCAATCAGCCCCAGCATTTT,CASSLGAGGDPYSNQPQHF
TRBV7-2,TRBJ2-1,TRBD1,few,TGTGCCAGCAGCCAAACTTCGGGACAGAGGTCCAATGAGCAGTTCTTC,CASSQTSGQRSNEQFF
TRBV3-1,TRBJ1-1,-,few,TGTGCCAGCAGCTCCGTGTCGGACACTGAAGCTTTCTTT,CASSSVSDTEAFF
TRBV6-2/TRBV6-3,TRBJ1-1,-,-,TGTGCCAGCAGTCAAAGCACTCGAAGATTCAGGAACACTGAAGCTTTCTTT,CASSQSTRRFRNTEAFF
TRBV4-3,TRBJ1-2,-,-,TGCGCCAGCAGCCAAGAGGCCGTTGGGACATCGTTACGCTATGGCTACACCTTC,CASSQEAVGTSLRYGYTF
TRBV27,TRBJ2-7,TRBD2,many,TGTGCCAGCAAACAGGCGGGGGTCCCTCTCTACGAGCAGTACTTC,CASKQAGVPLYEQYF
TRBV12-3/TRBV12-4,TRBJ1-1,TRBD1,-,TGTGCCAGCAGCACAGGGGGCTGGGGCACTGAAGCTTTCTTT,CASSTGGWGTEAFF
TRBV24-1,TRBJ2-2,TRBD1,few,TGTGCCACCAGTGACCCGGGACAGGGGGCGCCCGGGGAGCTGTTTTTT,CATSDPGQGAPGELFF
TRBV3-1,TRBJ1-1,TRBD1,-,TGTGCCAGCAGCCAAGTGTGGGGCAGGGGGCGCGGGGATATGAACACTGAAGCTTTCTTT,CASSQVWGRGRGDMNTEAFF
TRBV11-2,TRBJ1-4,-,-,TGTGCCAGCAGCTTGTTCGTACGGGCAGTTGATGAAAAACTGTTTTTT,CASSLFVRAVDEKLFF
TRBV10-3,TRBJ2-5,TRBD2,-,TGTGCCACCAGACCTAGCGGGAGTCAAGAGACCCAGTACTTC,CATRPSGSQETQYF
TRBV4-3,TRBJ2-5,-,many,TGCGCCAGCAGCCAGGGCCCCGGGGCAGGGCAAGAGACCCAGTACTTC,CASSQGPGAGQETQYF
TRBV7-9,TRBJ2-6,-,-,TGTGCCAGCGCAGACAGCTCTGGGGCCAACGTCCTGACTTTC,CASADSSGANVLTF
TRBV20-1,TRBJ1-2,-,-,TGCAGTGCTGGCAGACCTACAAGGGACTATGGCTACACCTTC,CSAGRPTRDYGYTF
TRBV20-1,TRBJ2-3,TRBD1,-,TGCAGTGCGCCCCCGGGACAGGGTAGGGCAGATACGCAGTATTTT,CSAPPGQGRADTQYF
TRBV7-9,TRBJ2-3,-,-,TGTGCCAGCAGCTTAGTGCGGTTAGGGACAGATACGCAGTATTTT,CASSLVRLGTDTQYF
TRBV5-1,TRBJ2-3,-,-,TGCGCCAGCAGCTCTGACGATACGCAGTATTTT,CASSSDDTQYF
TRBV6-1,TRBJ1-2,-,-,TGTGCCAGCGAGGTTGGGGATAACTATGGCTACACCTTC,CASEVGDNYGYTF
TRBV10-3,TRBJ2-5,TRBD1,few,TGTGCCATCACCCGGGACAGCCAAGAGACCCAGTACTTC,CAITRDSQETQYF
TRBV12-3/TRBV12-4,TRBJ2-7,TRBD2,few,TGTGCCAGCAGTCTAACTAGCGGGGGGCTATACGAGCAGTACTTC,CASSLTSGGLYEQYF
TRBV5-6,TRBJ1-2,-,-,TGTGCCAGCAGCTCGATCGGGAGCTCTAACTATGGCTACACCTTC,CASSSIGSSNYGYTF
TRBV7-2,TRBJ2-7,TRBD1,many,TGTGCCAGCAGCTTAGCAGGGGGCAGGGGCGAGCAGTACTTC,CASSLAGGRGEQYF